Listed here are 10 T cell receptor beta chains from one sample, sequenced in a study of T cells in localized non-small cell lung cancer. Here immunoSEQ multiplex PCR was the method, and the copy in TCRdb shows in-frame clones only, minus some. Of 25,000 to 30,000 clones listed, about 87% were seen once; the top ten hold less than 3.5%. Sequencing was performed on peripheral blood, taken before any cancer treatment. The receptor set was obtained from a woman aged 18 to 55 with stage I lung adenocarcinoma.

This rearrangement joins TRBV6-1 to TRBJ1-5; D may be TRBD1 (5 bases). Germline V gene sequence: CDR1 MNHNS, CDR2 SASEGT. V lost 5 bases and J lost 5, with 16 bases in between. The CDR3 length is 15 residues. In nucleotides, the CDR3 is TGTGCCAGCAGTTTGACGGACCGGGGCCATCAGCCCCAGCATTTT. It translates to CASSLTDRGHQPQHF.

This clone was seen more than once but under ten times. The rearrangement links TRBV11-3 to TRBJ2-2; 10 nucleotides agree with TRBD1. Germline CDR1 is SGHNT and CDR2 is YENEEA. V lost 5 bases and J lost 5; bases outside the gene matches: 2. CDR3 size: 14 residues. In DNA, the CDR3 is TGTGCCAGCAGCCGGGACAGGGGTACCGGGGAGCTGTTTTTT. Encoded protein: CASSRDRGTGELFF.

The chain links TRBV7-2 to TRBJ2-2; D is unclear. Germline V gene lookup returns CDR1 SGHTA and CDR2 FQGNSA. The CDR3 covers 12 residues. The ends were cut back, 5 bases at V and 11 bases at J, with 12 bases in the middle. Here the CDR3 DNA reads TGTGCCAGCAGCCCGAGTCTAGGAGAGCTGTTTTTT. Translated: CASSPSLGELFF. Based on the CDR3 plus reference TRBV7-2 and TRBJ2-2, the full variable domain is GAGVSQSPSNKVTEKGKDVELRCDPISGHTALYWYRQSLGQGLEFLIYFQGNSAPDKSGLPSDRFSAERTGGSVSTLTIQRTQQEDSAVYLCASSPSLGELFFGEGSRLTVL.

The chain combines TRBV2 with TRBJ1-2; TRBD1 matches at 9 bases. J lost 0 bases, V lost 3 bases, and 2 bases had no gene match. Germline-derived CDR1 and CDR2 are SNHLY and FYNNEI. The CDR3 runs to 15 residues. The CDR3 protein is CASSDRDRANYGYTF. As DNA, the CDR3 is TGTGCCAGCAGTGATCGGGACAGGGCTAACTATGGCTACACCTTC.

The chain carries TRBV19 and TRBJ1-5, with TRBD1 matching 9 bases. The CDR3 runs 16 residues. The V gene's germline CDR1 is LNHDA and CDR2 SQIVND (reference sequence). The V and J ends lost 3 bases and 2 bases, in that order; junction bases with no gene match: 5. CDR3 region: CASSIGQGRGNQPQHF. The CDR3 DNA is TGTGCCAGTAGTATTGGACAGGGGAGGGGCAATCAGCCCCAGCATTTT.

The CDR3 region has the DNA TGTGCCTGGAGTGTAATCGGCGGCGAGCAGTACTTC. Encoded protein: CAWSVIGGEQYF. V and J are TRBV30 and TRBJ2-7; D remains ambiguous. Germline loops: CDR1 GTSNPN, CDR2 SVGIG (reference sequence). V was trimmed by 0 bases and J by 6 bases, leaving 9 bases between them. This CDR3 has 12 residues.

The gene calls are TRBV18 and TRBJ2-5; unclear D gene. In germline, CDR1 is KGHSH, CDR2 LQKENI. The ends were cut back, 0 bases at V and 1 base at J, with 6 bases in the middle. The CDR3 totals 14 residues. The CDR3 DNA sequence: TGTGCCAGCTCACCACCATGGGGCCAAGAGACCCAGTACTTC. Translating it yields CASSPPWGQETQYF.

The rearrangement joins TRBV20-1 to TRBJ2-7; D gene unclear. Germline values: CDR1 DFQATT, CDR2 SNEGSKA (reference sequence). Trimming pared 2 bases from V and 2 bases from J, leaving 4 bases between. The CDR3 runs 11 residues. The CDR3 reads CSARRAYEQYF. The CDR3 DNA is TGCAGTGCTAGAAGGGCCTACGAGCAGTACTTC.

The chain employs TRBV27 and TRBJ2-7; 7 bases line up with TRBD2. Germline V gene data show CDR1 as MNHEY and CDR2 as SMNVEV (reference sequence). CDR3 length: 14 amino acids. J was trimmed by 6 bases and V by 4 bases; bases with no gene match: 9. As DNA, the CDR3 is TGTGCCAGCAGTTCGGGAGGCTCCGGCGGCGAGCAGTACTTC. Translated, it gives CASSSGGSGGEQYF.

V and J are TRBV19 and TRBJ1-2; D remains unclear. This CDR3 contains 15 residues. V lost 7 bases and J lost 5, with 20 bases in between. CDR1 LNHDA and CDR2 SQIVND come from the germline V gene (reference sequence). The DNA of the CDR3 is TGTGCCAGTACCCCCGACGGCGGTAGGGCTTATGGCTACACCTTC. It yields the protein CASTPDGGRAYGYTF.